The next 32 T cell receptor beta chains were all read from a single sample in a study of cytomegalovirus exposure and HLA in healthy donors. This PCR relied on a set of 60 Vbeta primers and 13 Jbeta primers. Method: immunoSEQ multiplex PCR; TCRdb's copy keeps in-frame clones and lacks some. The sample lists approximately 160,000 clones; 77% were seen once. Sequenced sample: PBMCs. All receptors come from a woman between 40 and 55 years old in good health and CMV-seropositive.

In nucleotides, the CDR3 is TGTGCCAGCAGCACGGGACAAACCTTCACTGAAGCTTTCTTT. Translated, it gives CASSTGQTFTEAFF. J is TRBJ1-1 and V is TRBV9; possibly TRBD1 for D (6 bases). This CDR3 is 14 amino acids long. CDR1 and CDR2 (germline): SGDLS, YYNGEE. Between the trimmed V and J ends, which lost 4 bases and 4 bases, there was a span of 14 bases.

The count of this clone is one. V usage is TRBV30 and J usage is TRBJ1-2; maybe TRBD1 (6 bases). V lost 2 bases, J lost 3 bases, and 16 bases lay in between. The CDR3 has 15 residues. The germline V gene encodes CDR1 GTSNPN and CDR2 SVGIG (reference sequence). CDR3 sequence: CAWSLTRQAHYGYTF. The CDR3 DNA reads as TGTGCCTGGAGTCTTACCAGACAGGCCCACTATGGCTACACCTTC.

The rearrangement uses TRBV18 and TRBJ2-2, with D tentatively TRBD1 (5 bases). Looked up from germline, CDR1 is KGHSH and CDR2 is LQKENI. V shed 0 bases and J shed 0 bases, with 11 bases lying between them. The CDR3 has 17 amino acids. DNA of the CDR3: TGTGCCAGCTCACCACCGGGGCTAGGGGCGAACACCGGGGAGCTGTTTTTT. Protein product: CASSPPGLGANTGELFF. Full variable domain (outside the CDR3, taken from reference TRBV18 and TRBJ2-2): NAGVMQNPRHLVRRRGQEARLRCSPMKGHSHVYWYRQLPEEGLKFMVYLQKENIIDESGMPKERFSAEFPKEGPSILRIQQVVRGDSAAYFCASSPPGLGANTGELFFGEGSRLTVL.

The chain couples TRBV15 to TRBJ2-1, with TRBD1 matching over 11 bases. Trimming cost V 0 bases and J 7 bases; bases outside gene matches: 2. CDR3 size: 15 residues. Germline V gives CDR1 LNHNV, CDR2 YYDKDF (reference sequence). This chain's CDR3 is CATSRDGTGGNEQFF. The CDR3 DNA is TGTGCCACCAGCAGAGATGGGACAGGGGGAAATGAGCAGTTCTTC.

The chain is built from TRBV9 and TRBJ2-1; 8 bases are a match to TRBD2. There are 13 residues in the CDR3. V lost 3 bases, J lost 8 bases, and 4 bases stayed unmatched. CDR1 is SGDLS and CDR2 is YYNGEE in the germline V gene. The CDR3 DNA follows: TGTGCCAGCAGCGCGGGGGGGTTCGATGAGCAGTTCTTC. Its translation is CASSAGGFDEQFF.

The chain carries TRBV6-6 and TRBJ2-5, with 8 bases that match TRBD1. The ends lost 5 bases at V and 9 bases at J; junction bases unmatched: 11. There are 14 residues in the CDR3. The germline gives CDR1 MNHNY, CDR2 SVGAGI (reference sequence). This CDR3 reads CASSDPGQAKAQYF. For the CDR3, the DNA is TGTGCCAGCAGTGACCCGGGACAGGCTAAGGCCCAGTACTTC.

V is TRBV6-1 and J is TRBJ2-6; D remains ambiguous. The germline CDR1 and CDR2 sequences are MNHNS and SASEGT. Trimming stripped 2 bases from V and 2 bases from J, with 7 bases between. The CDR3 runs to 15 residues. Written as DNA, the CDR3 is TGTGCCAGCAGTGAATTAGAGGCTGGGGCCAACGTCCTGACTTTC. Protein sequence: CASSELEAGANVLTF.

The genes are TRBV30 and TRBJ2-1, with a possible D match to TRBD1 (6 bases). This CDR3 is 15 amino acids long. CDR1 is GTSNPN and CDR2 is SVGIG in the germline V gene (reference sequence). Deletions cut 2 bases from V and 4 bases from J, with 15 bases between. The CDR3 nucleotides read TGTGCCTGGAGTCGCCCCCCCGACAGGTACAATGAGCAGTTCTTC. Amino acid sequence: CAWSRPPDRYNEQFF.

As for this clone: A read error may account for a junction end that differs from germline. For the CDR3, the DNA is TGCGCCAGCAGCTTGGCGGGAGATCCGCAGTATTTT. The encoded protein is CASSLAGDPQYF. The V and J genes are TRBV5-1 and TRBJ2-3, with D possibly matching TRBD2 (6 bases). The CDR3 contains 12 residues. The germline CDR1 and CDR2 sequences are SGHRS and YFSETQ.

The CDR3 protein is CASSIRDSPLHF. CDR3 bases: TGTGCCAGTAGTATTCGTGATTCACCCCTCCACTTT. The rearrangement uses TRBV19 and TRBJ1-6; D unclear. Germline V CDR1 and CDR2: LNHDA, SQIVND (reference sequence). The V end was cut by 3 bases, the J end by 8 bases, with 5 bases between. The CDR3 has 12 amino acids.

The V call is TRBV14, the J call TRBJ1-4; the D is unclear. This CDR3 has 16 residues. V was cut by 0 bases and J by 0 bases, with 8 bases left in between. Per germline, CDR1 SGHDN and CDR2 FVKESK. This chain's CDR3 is CASSQDRLATNEKLFF. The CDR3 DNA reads TGTGCCAGCAGCCAAGATAGATTAGCAACTAATGAAAAACTGTTTTTT.

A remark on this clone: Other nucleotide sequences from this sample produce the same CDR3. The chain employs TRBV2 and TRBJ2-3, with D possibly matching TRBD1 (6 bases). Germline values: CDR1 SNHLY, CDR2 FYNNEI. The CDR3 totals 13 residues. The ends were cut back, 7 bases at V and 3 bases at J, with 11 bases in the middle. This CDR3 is CASIPDRTDTQYF. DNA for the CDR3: TGTGCCAGCATCCCTGACAGGACAGATACGCAGTATTTT.

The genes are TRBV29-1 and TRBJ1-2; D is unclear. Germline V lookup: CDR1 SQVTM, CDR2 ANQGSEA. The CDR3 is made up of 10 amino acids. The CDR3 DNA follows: TGCAGGGCAGATGGCTATGGCTACACCTTC. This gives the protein CRADGYGYTF. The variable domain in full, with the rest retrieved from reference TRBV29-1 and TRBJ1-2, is SAVISQKPSRDICQRGTSLTIQCQVDSQVTMMFWYRQQPGQSLTLIATANQGSEATYESGFVIDKFPISRPNLTFSTLTVSNMSPEDSSIYLCRADGYGYTFGSGTRLTVV.

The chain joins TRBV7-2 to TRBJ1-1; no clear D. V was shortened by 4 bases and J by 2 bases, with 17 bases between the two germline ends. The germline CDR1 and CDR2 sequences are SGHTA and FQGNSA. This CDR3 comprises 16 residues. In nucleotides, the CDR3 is TGTGCCAGCAGCTCCCAAAGTGCGGGGTTAAACACTGAAGCTTTCTTT. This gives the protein CASSSQSAGLNTEAFF.

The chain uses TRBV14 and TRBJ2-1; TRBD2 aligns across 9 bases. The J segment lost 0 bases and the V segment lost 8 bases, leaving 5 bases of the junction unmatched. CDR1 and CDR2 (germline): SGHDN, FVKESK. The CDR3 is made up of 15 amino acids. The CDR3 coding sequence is TGTGCCAGCGGGAGCGGGGGGACCTCCTACAATGAGCAGTTCTTC. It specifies CASGSGGTSYNEQFF.

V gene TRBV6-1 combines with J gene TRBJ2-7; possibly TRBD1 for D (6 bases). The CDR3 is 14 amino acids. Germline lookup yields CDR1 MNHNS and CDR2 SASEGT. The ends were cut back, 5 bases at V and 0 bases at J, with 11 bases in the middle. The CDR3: CASSFQGSSYEQYF. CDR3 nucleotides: TGTGCCAGCAGTTTTCAGGGGAGCTCCTACGAGCAGTACTTC.

The CDR3 coding sequence is TGCGCCAGCAGCTTGGACGGGGGGCTTGGCAATCAGCCCCAGCATTTT. It yields the protein CASSLDGGLGNQPQHF. The chain links TRBV5-1 to TRBJ1-5, with a possible D match to TRBD1 (6 bases). Germline loops: CDR1 SGHRS, CDR2 YFSETQ. The CDR3 consists of 16 residues. With 0 bases removed from V and 2 bases from J, the gap between germline ends came to 12 bases.

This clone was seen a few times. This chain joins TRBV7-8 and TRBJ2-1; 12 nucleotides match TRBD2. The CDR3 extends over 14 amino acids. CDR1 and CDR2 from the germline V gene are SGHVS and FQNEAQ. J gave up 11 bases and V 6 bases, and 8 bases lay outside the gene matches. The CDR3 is CASSQLTSGRKQFF. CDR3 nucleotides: TGTGCCAGCAGTCAACTAACTAGCGGGAGGAAGCAGTTCTTC.

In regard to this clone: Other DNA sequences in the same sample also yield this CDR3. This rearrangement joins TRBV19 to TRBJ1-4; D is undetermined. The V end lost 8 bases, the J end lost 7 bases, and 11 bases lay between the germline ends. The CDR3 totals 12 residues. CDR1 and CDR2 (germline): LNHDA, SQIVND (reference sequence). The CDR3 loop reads CASLQFGEKLFF. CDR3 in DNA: TGTGCCAGTCTGCAGTTTGGTGAAAAACTGTTTTTT.

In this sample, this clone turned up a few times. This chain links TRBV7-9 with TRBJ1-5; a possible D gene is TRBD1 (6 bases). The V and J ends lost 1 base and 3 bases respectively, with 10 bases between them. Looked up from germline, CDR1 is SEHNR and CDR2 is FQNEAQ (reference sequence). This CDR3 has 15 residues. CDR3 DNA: TGTGCCAGCAGCTTAGACAGGGACATCAATCAGCCCCAGCATTTT. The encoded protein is CASSLDRDINQPQHF.

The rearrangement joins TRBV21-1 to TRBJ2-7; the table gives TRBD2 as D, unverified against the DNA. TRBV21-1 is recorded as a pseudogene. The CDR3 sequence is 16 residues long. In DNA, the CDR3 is TGTGCCAGCAGCACCCTAGCGGGGGACGTCTCCTACGAGCAGTACTTC. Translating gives CASSTLAGDVSYEQYF.

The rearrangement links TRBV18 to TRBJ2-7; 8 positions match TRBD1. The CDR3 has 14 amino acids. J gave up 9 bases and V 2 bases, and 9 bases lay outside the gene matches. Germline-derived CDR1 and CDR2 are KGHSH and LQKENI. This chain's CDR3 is CASSPGRGRGGQYF. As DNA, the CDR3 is TGTGCCAGCTCACCAGGCAGGGGGCGCGGAGGGCAGTACTTC.

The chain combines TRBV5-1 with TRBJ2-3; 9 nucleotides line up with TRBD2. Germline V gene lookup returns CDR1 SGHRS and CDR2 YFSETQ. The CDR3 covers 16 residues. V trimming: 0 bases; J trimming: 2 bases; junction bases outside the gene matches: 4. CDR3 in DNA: TGCGCCAGCAGCTTGGGGGCTAGCGGGAACACAGATACGCAGTATTTT. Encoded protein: CASSLGASGNTDTQYF.

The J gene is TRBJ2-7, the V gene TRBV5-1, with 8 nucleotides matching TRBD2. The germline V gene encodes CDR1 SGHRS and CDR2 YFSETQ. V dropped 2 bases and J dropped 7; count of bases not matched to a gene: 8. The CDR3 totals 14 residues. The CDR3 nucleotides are TGCGCCAGCAGCTTAGCGGGAGCCCCCGGGGAGCAGTACTTC. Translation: CASSLAGAPGEQYF. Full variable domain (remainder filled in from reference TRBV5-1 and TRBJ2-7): KAGVTQTPRYLIKTRGQQVTLSCSPISGHRSVSWYQQTPGQGLQFLFEYFSETQRNKGNFPGRFSGRQFSNSRSEMNVSTLELGDSALYLCASSLAGAPGEQYFGPGTRLTVT.

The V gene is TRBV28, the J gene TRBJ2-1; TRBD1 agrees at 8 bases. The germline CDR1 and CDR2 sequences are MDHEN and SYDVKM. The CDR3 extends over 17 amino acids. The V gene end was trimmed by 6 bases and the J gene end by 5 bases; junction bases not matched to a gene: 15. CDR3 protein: CASSVIQTGGSDNEQFF. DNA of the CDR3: TGTGCCAGCAGCGTTATCCAAACAGGGGGTTCAGACAATGAGCAGTTCTTC.

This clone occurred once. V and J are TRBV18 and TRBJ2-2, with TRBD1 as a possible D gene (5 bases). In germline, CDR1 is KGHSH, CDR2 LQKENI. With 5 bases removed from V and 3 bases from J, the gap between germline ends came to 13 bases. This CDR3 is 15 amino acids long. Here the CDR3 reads CASSMLGDDTGELFF. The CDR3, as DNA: TGTGCCAGCTCAATGCTAGGGGATGACACCGGGGAGCTGTTTTTT.

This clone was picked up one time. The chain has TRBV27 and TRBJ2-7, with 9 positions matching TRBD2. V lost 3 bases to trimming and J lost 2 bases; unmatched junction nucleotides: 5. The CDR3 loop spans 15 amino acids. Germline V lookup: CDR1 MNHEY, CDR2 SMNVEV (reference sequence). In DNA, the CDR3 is TGTGCCAGCAGTTTCTTCGGGACTAGCACCTACGAGCAGTACTTC. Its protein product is CASSFFGTSTYEQYF.

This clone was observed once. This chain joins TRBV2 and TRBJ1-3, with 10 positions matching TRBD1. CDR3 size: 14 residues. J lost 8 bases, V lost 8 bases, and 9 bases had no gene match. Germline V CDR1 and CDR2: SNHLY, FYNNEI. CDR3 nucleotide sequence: TGTGCCAGCGGGGGACAGGGGACCGGGGACACCATATATTTT. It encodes CASGGQGTGDTIYF.

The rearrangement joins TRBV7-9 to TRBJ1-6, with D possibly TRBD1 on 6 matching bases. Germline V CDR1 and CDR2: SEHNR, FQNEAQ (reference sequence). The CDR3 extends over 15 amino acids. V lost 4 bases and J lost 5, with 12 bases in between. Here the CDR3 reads CASSSGQHHNSPLHF. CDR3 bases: TGTGCCAGCAGCTCCGGACAGCACCATAATTCACCCCTCCACTTT.

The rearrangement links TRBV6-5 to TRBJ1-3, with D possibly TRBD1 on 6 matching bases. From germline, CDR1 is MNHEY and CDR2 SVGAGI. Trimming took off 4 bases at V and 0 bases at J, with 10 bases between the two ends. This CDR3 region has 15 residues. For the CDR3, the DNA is TGTGCCAGCAGTTTAGAAGGGGGCTCTGGAAACACCATATATTTT. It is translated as CASSLEGGSGNTIYF.

In nucleotides, the CDR3 is TGTGCCAGCAGCCCCCGGACAGGGGGGCCGGGTGAAGCTTTCTTT. Encoded protein: CASSPRTGGPGEAFF. The V gene is TRBV9, the J gene TRBJ1-1; 10 nucleotides match TRBD1. V shed 4 bases, J shed 7 bases, and the junction held 10 bases outside the gene matches. Germline lookup yields CDR1 SGDLS and CDR2 YYNGEE. CDR3 size: 15 residues.

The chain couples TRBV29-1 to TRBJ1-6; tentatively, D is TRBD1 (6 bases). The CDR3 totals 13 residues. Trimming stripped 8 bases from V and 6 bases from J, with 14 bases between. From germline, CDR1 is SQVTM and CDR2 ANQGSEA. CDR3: CSCRQDPNSPLHF. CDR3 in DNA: TGCAGCTGCAGACAGGACCCTAATTCACCCCTCCACTTT.